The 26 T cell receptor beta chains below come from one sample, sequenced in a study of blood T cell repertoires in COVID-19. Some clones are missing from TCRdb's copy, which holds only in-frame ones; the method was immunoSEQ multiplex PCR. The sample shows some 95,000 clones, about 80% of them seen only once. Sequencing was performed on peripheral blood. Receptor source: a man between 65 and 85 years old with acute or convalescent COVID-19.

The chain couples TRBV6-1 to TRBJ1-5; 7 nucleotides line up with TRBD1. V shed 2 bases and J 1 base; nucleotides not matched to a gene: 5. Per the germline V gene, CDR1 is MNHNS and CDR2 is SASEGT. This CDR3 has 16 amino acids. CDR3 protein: CASSETMTGSNQPQHF. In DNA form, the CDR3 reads TGTGCCAGCAGTGAAACGATGACAGGGAGCAATCAGCCCCAGCATTTT.

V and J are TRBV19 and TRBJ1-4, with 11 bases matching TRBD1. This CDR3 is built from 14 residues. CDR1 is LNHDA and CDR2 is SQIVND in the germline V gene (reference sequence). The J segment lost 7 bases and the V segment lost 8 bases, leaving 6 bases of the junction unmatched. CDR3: CASDPGTGGEKLFF. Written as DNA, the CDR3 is TGTGCCAGTGACCCCGGGACAGGGGGTGAAAAACTGTTTTTT.

CDR3 in DNA: TGTGCCATCAGTGATTCATCGGGACAGGGGGCGTACGAGCAGTACTTC. Translating it yields CAISDSSGQGAYEQYF. This chain connects TRBV10-3 to TRBJ2-7; 12 nucleotides line up with TRBD1. The germline V gene has CDR1 ENHRY and CDR2 SYGVKD. V was pared by 3 bases and J by 4 bases, with 7 bases of the junction left unmatched. The CDR3 length is 16 residues.

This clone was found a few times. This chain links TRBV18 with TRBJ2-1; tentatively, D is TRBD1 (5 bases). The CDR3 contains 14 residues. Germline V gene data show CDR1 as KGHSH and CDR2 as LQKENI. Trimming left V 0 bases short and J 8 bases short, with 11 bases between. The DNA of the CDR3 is TGTGCCAGCTCACCACCGCAGGGAATCCATGAGCAGTTCTTC. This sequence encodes CASSPPQGIHEQFF. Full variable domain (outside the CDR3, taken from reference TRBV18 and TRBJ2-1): NAGVMQNPRHLVRRRGQEARLRCSPMKGHSHVYWYRQLPEEGLKFMVYLQKENIIDESGMPKERFSAEFPKEGPSILRIQQVVRGDSAAYFCASSPPQGIHEQFFGPGTRLTVL.

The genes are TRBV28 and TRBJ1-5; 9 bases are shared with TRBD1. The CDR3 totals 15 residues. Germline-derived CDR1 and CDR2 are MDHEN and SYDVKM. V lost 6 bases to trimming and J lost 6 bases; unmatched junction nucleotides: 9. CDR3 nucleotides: TGTGCCAGCAGAACGGGACAGGGAAATTTTCAGCCCCAGCATTTT. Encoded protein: CASRTGQGNFQPQHF.

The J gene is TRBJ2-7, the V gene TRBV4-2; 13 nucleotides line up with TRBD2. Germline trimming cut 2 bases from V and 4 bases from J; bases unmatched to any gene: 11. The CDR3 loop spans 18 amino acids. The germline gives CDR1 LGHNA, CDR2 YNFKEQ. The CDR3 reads CASSQTIGTSGTRYEQYF. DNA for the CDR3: TGTGCCAGCAGCCAAACAATCGGGACTAGCGGGACCCGGTACGAGCAGTACTTC.

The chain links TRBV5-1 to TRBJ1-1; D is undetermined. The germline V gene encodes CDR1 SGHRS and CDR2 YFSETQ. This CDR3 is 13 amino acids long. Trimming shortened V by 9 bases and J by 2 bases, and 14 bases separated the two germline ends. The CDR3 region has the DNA TGCGCCACCGGCCTAGGAATAAACACTGAAGCTTTCTTT. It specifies CATGLGINTEAFF.

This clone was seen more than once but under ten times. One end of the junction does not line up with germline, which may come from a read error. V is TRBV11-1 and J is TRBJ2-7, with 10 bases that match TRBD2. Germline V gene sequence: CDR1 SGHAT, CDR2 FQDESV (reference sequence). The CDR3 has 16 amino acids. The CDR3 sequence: CASSLASSGSSHEQYF. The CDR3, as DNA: TGTGCCAGCAGCTTAGCCTCTAGCGGGAGCTCCCACGAGCAGTACTTC.

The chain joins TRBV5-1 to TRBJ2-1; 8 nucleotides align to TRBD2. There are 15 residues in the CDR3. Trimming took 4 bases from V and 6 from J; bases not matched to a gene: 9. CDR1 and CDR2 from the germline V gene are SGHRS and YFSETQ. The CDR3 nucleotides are TGCGCCAGCAGCGAAAATAGCGGGGAAACCAATGAGCAGTTCTTC. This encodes CASSENSGETNEQFF.

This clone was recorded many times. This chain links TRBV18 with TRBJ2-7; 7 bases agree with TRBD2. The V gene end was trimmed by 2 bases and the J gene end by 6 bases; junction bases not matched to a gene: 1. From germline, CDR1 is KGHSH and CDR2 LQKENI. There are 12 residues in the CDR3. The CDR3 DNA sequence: TGTGCCAGCTCACCAGGGAGGGTCGAGCAGTACTTC. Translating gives CASSPGRVEQYF.

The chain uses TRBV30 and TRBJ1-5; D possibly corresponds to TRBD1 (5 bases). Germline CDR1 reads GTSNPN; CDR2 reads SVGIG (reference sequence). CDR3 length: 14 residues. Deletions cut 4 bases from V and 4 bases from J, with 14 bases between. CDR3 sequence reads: CAWKGAGTNQPQHF. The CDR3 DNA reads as TGTGCCTGGAAGGGAGCAGGGACTAATCAGCCCCAGCATTTT.

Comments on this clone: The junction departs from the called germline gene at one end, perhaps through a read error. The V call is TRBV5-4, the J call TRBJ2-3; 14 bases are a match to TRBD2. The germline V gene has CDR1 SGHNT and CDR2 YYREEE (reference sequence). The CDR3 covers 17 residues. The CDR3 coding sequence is TGTGCCAGCAACTTGGGACTAGCGGGAGCTAGCACAGATACGCAGTATTTT. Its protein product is CASNLGLAGASTDTQYF.

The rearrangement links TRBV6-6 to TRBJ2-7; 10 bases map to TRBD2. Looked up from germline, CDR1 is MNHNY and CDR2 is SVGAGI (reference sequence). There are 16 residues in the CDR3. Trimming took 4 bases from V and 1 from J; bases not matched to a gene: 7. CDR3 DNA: TGTGCCAGCAGTTCTAAATGGACTAGCGGTTCCTACGAGCAGTACTTC. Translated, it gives CASSSKWTSGSYEQYF.

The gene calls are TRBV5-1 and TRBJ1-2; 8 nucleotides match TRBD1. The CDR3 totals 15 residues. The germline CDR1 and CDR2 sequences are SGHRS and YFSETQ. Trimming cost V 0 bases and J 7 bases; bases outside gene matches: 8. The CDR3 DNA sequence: TGCGCCAGCAGCTTGGATTCCGACAGGGGTGGTGGCTACACCTTC. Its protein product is CASSLDSDRGGGYTF.

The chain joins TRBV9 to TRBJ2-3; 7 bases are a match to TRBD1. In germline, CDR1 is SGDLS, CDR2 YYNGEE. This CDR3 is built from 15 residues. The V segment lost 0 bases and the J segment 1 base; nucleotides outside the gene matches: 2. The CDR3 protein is CASSVEGAGTDTQYF. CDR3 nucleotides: TGTGCCAGCAGCGTAGAGGGGGCAGGCACAGATACGCAGTATTTT.

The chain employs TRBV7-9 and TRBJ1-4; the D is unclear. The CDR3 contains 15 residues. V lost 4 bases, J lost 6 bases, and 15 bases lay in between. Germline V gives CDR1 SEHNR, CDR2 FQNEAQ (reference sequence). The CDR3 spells CASSYQGRFYEKLFF. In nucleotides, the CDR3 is TGTGCCAGCAGCTACCAAGGGAGGTTTTATGAAAAACTGTTTTTT.

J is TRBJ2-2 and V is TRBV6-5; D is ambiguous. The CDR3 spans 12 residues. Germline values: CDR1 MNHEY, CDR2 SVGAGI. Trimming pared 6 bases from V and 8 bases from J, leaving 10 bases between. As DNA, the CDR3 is TGTGCCAGCAGAACCCTATCGGGGGAGCTGTTTTTT. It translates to CASRTLSGELFF.

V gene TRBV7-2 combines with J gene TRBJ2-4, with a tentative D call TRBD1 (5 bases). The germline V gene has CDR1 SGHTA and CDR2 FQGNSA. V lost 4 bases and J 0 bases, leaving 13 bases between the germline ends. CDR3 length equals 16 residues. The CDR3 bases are TGTGCCAGCAGCTCCCAGGGTCAGGTAGCCAAAAACATTCAGTACTTC. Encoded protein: CASSSQGQVAKNIQYF.

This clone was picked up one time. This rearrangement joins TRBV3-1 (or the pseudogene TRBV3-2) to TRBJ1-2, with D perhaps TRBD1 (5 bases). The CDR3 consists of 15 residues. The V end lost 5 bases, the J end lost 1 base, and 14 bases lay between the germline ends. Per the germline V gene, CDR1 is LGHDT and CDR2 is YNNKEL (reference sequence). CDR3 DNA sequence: TGTGCCAGCAGCTCAACTGCAGGGTTTAACTATGGCTACACCTTC. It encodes CASSSTAGFNYGYTF.

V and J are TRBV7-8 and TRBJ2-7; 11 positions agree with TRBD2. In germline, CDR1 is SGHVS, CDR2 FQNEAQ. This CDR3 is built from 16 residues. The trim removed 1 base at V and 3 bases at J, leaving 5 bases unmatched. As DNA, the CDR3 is TGTGCCAGCAGCTTAGGTCCTCTAGCGGGAGGCTACGAGCAGTACTTC. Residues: CASSLGPLAGGYEQYF. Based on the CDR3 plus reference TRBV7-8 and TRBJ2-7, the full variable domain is GAGVSQSPRYKVAKRGQDVALRCDPISGHVSLFWYQQALGQGPEFLTYFQNEAQLDKSGLPSDRFFAERPEGSVSTLKIQRTQQEDSAVYLCASSLGPLAGGYEQYFGPGTRLTVT.

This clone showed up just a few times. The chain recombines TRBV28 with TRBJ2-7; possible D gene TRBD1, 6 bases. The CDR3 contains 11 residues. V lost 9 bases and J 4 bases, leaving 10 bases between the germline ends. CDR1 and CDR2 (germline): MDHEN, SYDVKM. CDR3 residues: CASLDRYEQYF. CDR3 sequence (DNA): TGTGCCAGTCTAGACAGGTACGAGCAGTACTTC.

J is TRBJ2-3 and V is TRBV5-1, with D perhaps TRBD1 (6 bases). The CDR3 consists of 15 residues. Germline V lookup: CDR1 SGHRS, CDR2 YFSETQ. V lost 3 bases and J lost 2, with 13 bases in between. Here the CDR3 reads CASSSRGSITDTQYF. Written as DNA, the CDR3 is TGCGCCAGCAGCTCCAGGGGCAGCATCACAGATACGCAGTATTTT.

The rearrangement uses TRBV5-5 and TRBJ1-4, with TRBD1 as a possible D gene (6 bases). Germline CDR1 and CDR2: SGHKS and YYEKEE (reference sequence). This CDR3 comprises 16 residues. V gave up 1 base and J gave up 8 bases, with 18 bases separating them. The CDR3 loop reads CASSLLGTSRGEKLFF. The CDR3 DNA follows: TGTGCCAGCAGCTTGTTGGGGACCTCTAGGGGGGAAAAACTGTTTTTT.

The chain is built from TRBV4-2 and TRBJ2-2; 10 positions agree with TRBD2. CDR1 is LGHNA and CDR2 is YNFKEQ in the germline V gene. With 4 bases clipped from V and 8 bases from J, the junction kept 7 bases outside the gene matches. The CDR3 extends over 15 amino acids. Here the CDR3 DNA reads TGTGCCAGCAGCCCCAAGCGGGAGGGTCCGGGGGAGCTGTTTTTT. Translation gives CASSPKREGPGELFF.

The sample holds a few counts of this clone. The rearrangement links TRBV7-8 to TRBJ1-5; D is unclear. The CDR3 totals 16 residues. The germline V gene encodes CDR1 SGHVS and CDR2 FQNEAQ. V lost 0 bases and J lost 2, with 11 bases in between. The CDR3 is CASSLATRLGNQPQHF. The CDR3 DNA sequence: TGTGCCAGCAGCTTAGCTACTAGGCTCGGCAATCAGCCCCAGCATTTT.

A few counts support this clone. Here the CDR3 reads CSVELAGYNEQFF. CDR3 DNA sequence: TGCAGCGTTGAGTTAGCGGGGTACAATGAGCAGTTCTTC. This chain connects TRBV29-1 to TRBJ2-1; 8 positions match TRBD2. This CDR3 contains 13 residues. Trimming removed 3 bases from V and 4 bases from J; junction bases left unmatched: 2. Germline-derived CDR1 and CDR2 are SQVTM and ANQGSEA.